These 5 T cell receptor beta chains came from one sample sequenced in a study of blood T cell repertoires in COVID-19. Clones were read by immunoSEQ multiplex PCR, and TCRdb kept only the in-frame ones, dropping some. The table lists more than 300,000 clones, 85% to 90% of them singletons. Input material: peripheral blood. These receptor sequences come from a woman aged 35 to 49 with COVID-19, enrolled during active disease.

The rearrangement uses TRBV14 and TRBJ2-5, with D unclear. The CDR3 consists of 13 residues. The V end was cut by 2 bases, the J end by 7 bases, with 11 bases between. The V gene's germline CDR1 is SGHDN and CDR2 FVKESK. The CDR3 is CASSQTQSGTQYF. Written as DNA, the CDR3 is TGTGCCAGCAGCCAAACCCAGTCTGGGACCCAGTACTTC. Drawing the rest from reference TRBV14 and TRBJ2-5, the complete variable domain is EAGVTQFPSHSVIEKGQTVTLRCDPISGHDNLYWYRRVMGKEIKFLLHFVKESKQDESGMPNNRFLAERTGGTYSTLKVQPAELEDSGVYFCASSQTQSGTQYFGPGTRLLVL.

This rearrangement joins TRBV3-1 (or the pseudogene TRBV3-2) to TRBJ1-2, with D unclear. Germline loops: CDR1 LGHDT, CDR2 YNNKEL (reference sequence). The germline V and J ends were trimmed by 6 bases and 8 bases, with 13 bases remaining between them. CDR3 length: 12 amino acids. The CDR3 reads CASSYSEGGYTF. CDR3 nucleotide sequence: TGTGCCAGCAGTTACTCGGAGGGCGGCTACACCTTC.

V usage is TRBV28 and J usage is TRBJ2-3; 8 nucleotides line up with TRBD1. Germline V gives CDR1 MDHEN, CDR2 SYDVKM. The CDR3 covers 15 residues. With V trimmed by 3 bases and J by 1 base, 3 bases remained unmatched. As DNA, the CDR3 is TGTGCCAGCAGTTTTACGGGACAGGGCACAGATACGCAGTATTTT. This encodes CASSFTGQGTDTQYF.

The chain combines TRBV3-1 (or the pseudogene TRBV3-2) with TRBJ1-1, with 11 bases identical to TRBD1. V lost 1 base, J lost 5 bases, and 9 bases stayed unmatched. CDR1 is LGHDT and CDR2 is YNNKEL in the germline V gene (reference sequence). This CDR3 is 17 amino acids long. CDR3 nucleotides: TGTGCCAGCAGCCAAGTCCCGGGACAGGGGGGAAGGACTGAAGCTTTCTTT. Its protein is CASSQVPGQGGRTEAFF.

This chain uses TRBV24-1 with TRBJ1-6, with 8 bases that match TRBD1. CDR1 KGHDR and CDR2 SFDVKD come from the germline V gene. This CDR3 has 16 residues. V trimming: 3 bases; J trimming: 7 bases; junction bases outside the gene matches: 7. CDR3 loop: CATSDPRTGTNSPLHF. CDR3 DNA: TGTGCCACCAGTGATCCGCGGACAGGGACAAATTCACCCCTCCACTTT.